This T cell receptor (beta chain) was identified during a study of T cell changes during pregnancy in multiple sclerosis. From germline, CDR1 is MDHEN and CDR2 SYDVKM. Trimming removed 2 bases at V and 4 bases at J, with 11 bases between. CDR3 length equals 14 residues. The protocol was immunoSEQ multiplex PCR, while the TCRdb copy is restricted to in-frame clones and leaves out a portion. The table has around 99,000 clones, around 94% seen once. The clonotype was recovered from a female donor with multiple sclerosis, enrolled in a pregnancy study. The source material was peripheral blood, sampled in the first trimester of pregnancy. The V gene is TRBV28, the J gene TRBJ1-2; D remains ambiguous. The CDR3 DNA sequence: TGTGCCAGCAGTTTAAATCAGGCCCCCTATGGCTACACCTTC. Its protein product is CASSLNQAPYGYTF.